A single sample is the source of the 9 T cell receptor beta chains below, sequenced in a study of identical twins (dated by TCRdb to 2016 to 2018). Library construction relied on 5' RACE. Sequencing relied on an Illumina HiSeq 2000. The public sequencing data were trimmed at Q25 with fastp and processed into clonotypes with MiXCR by TCRdb, which kept only in-frame beta chains. Under each unique CDR3 protein, matching rows form one entry showing the most common genes and DNA. The sample has 650,000 to 750,000 distinct CDR3 sequences on record, 20% to 25% of them singletons. The top ten clones comprise approximately 4.5% of the sample. The data were also submitted as part of a second study, on T cells expressing NK-cell markers.

The sample taken for sequencing was PBMCs. All receptors derive from a woman aged 18-29 years in good health.

The chain recombines TRBV12-3 or TRBV12-4 with TRBJ2-3, with D perhaps TRBD1 (5 bases). Trimming shortened V by 6 bases and J by 0 bases, and 13 bases separated the two germline ends. The CDR3 runs 15 residues. The CDR3 DNA reads as TGTGCCAGCAGACCCTGGGGCTTTAGCACAGATACGCAGTATTTT. It is translated as CASRPWGFSTDTQYF.

In this sample, this clonotype turned up a few times. The chain joins TRBV20-1 to TRBJ1-6, with 7 nucleotides matching TRBD1. This CDR3 has 13 amino acids. Losses at the gene ends were 6 bases for V and 6 bases for J; bases not matched to a gene: 5. Germline assignment: CDR1 DFQATT and CDR2 SNEGSKA (reference sequence). Written as DNA, the CDR3 is TGCAGTGCCTCCGGGACAGCTAATTCACCCCTCCACTTT. It encodes CSASGTANSPLHF.

This chain uses TRBV9 with TRBJ2-2; maybe TRBD1 (5 bases). Germline V gives CDR1 SGDLS, CDR2 YYNGEE. V lost 0 bases to trimming and J lost 4 bases, with 10 bases between them. This CDR3 contains 15 residues. In nucleotides, the CDR3 is TGTGCCAGCAGCGTAGGACAGACATCCACCGGGGAGCTGTTTTTT. Translated, it gives CASSVGQTSTGELFF.

The genes are TRBV6-1 and TRBJ2-1, with 7 nucleotides matching TRBD2. The CDR3 consists of 14 residues. Losses at the gene ends were 6 bases for V and 7 bases for J; bases not matched to a gene: 9. Looked up from germline, CDR1 is MNHNS and CDR2 is SASEGT. The CDR3 bases are TGTGCCAGCAGCCGGGGGAGGGTAGGAAATGAGCAGTTCTTC. The encoded protein is CASSRGRVGNEQFF.

As concerns this clonotype: Mismatch with germline at one junction end may stem from a read error. The V and J genes are TRBV5-6 and TRBJ2-1; 7 bases match TRBD2. The CDR3 consists of 12 residues. CDR1 is SGHDT and CDR2 is YYEEEE in the germline V gene. The CDR3 here is CASSLGLAGEAF. Here the CDR3 DNA reads TGTGCCAGCAGCTTGGGTCTGGCGGGGGAGGCCTTC.

This clonotype showed up many times. The genes are TRBV5-1 and TRBJ2-7, with D possibly being TRBD2 (5 bases). Trimming removed 5 bases at V and 0 bases at J, with 12 bases between. The CDR3 is 14 residues long. Per the germline V gene, CDR1 is SGHRS and CDR2 is YFSETQ. CDR3 sequence reads: CASRIRGLSYEQYF. The DNA of the CDR3 is TGCGCCAGCAGGATCCGAGGGCTCTCCTACGAGCAGTACTTC.

This clonotype has a count of ten or more. For the CDR3, the DNA is TGCAGTGCTAGGTCTACAGGGGGGCGATACACTGAAGCTTTCTTT. Amino acids: CSARSTGGRYTEAFF. V usage is TRBV20-1 and J usage is TRBJ1-1; 8 positions agree with TRBD1. Trimming removed 3 bases from V and 3 bases from J; junction bases left unmatched: 9. Germline CDR1 reads DFQATT; CDR2 reads SNEGSKA (reference sequence). CDR3 size: 15 residues.

This chain joins TRBV2 and TRBJ2-1, with D hard to call. Germline V lookup: CDR1 SNHLY, CDR2 FYNNEI. Trimming left V 0 bases short and J 4 bases short, with 7 bases between. CDR3 size: 14 residues. The chain's CDR3 is CASSEALQYNEQFF. CDR3 nucleotides: TGTGCCAGCAGTGAAGCCCTTCAGTACAATGAGCAGTTCTTC.

V gene TRBV12-3 or TRBV12-4 combines with J gene TRBJ2-1; TRBD2 matches at 10 bases. J lost 8 bases, V lost 2 bases, and 15 bases had no gene match. This CDR3 contains 18 residues. The CDR3 DNA reads TGTGCCAGCAGTTTAACTAGCGGGGCCGCATCATATTTCTATGAGCAGTTCTTC. Encoded protein: CASSLTSGAASYFYEQFF.